These T cell receptor beta chains were read from a single sample in a study of blood T cell repertoires in COVID-19. Data came from immunoSEQ multiplex PCR; TCRdb stores just in-frame clones and leaves some out. The top ten clones hold 8% to 9.5% of a sample with roughly 250,000 clones, 75% to 90% of them seen once. Sequences were obtained from peripheral blood. The receptors were sampled from a human donor in a cohort sampled during active COVID-19. Both conserved end residues are part of each CDR3. Fields, in order: CDR3 length, V gene, D gene, clone size, J gene, CDR3 protein, CDR3 DNA. D genes are given only for firm matches. Clone size, where shown, is once, few, many, or a class for clones that have expanded.

>14|TRBV10-1|-|-|TRBJ2-2
CASTTSGNTGELFF
TGCGCCAGCACCACATCTGGGAACACCGGGGAGCTGTTTTTT
>18|TRBV7-3|TRBD2|-|TRBJ2-2
CASSPSLVLAENTGELFF
TGTGCCAGCAGCCCCAGTTTGGTTCTAGCGGAAAACACCGGGGAGCTGTTTTTT
>17|TRBV9|TRBD1|-|TRBJ1-3
CASSVAGQGATGNTIYF
TGTGCCAGCAGCGTAGCTGGTCAGGGGGCGACTGGAAACACCATATATTTT
>16|TRBV2|TRBD2|-|TRBJ2-1
CASSVVGGVSGGEQFF
TGTGCCAGCAGTGTAGTCGGGGGTGTTTCGGGAGGTGAGCAGTTCTTC
>13|TRBV6-5|-|-|TRBJ1-6
CATRQVDNSPLHF
TGTGCCACCAGACAGGTCGATAATTCACCCCTCCACTTT
>15|TRBV18|TRBD2|-|TRBJ2-1
CASSPPGGGNNEQFF
TGTGCCAGCTCACCACCGGGCGGGGGTAACAATGAGCAGTTCTTC
>15|TRBV18|TRBD1|-|TRBJ1-3
CASSPKGAAGNTIYF
TGTGCCAGCTCACCCAAGGGGGCAGCTGGAAACACCATATATTTT
>15|TRBV28|TRBD1|-|TRBJ1-2
CASSYGTGDTYGYTF
TGTGCCAGCAGTTACGGGACAGGGGATACCTATGGCTACACCTTC
>17|TRBV11-2|TRBD2|-|TRBJ2-2
CASSLGPAGVGTGELFF
TGTGCCAGCAGCTTAGGTCCAGCGGGAGTCGGCACCGGGGAGCTGTTTTTT
>15|TRBV6-6|TRBD2|-|TRBJ2-7
CASSPVGGSTYEQYF
TGTGCCAGCAGTCCCGTTGGCGGGAGCACCTACGAGCAGTACTTC
>14|TRBV6-2/TRBV6-3|-|-|TRBJ1-5
CASSYPGLGQPQHF
TGTGCCAGCAGTTACCCAGGACTCGGTCAGCCCCAGCATTTT
>13|TRBV18|-|few|TRBJ1-1
CASSRTDNTEAFF
TGTGCCAGCTCACGGACAGACAACACTGAAGCTTTCTTT
>14|TRBV28|-|-|TRBJ1-4
CASRAGVSREKLFF
TGTGCCAGCAGGGCAGGGGTGTCGCGTGAAAAACTGTTTTTT
>15|TRBV5-6|TRBD1|-|TRBJ1-2
CASSLTDRGLGGYTF
TGTGCCAGCAGCTTAACCGACAGGGGGCTAGGAGGCTACACCTTC
>16|TRBV6-1|-|-|TRBJ1-1
CASSDPDRYMNTEAFF
TGTGCCAGCAGTGACCCCGACAGGTACATGAACACTGAAGCTTTCTTT
>16|TRBV4-1|-|-|TRBJ1-2
CASSQSVGGRDDGYTF
TGCGCCAGCAGCCAAAGCGTAGGAGGGAGAGACGATGGCTACACCTTC
>17|TRBV4-1|TRBD1|-|TRBJ1-2
CASSQARPGGGSYGYTF
TGCGCCAGCAGCCAAGCGCGTCCAGGGGGCGGCTCCTATGGCTACACCTTC
>13|TRBV9|TRBD1|-|TRBJ2-7
CASSVTGTGEQYF
TGTGCCAGCAGCGTAACTGGGACAGGCGAGCAGTACTTC
>14|TRBV2|-|-|TRBJ2-7
CASLQGPLTYEQYF
TGTGCCAGTTTACAGGGTCCCCTAACCTACGAGCAGTACTTC
>16|TRBV5-4|TRBD2|-|TRBJ2-1
CASSLVGTSGGGEQFF
TGTGCCAGCAGCTTGGTCGGGACTAGCGGGGGTGGGGAGCAGTTCTTC
>17|TRBV4-3|-|few|TRBJ1-6
CASSQDEAASYNSPLHF
TGCGCCAGCAGCCAAGATGAGGCCGCCTCCTATAATTCACCCCTCCACTTT
>15|TRBV5-1|TRBD1|-|TRBJ2-3
CASSSDRGPTDTQYF
TGCGCCAGCAGCAGCGACAGGGGGCCCACAGATACGCAGTATTTT
>13|TRBV11-2|-|-|TRBJ1-1
CASRSTGTPEAFF
TGTGCCAGCAGGTCTACAGGGACCCCTGAAGCTTTCTTT
>15|TRBV6-5|TRBD1|-|TRBJ2-5
CASSPNRGQGETQYF
TGTGCCAGCAGTCCTAACAGGGGGCAGGGAGAGACCCAGTACTTC
>15|TRBV25-1|-|-|TRBJ1-1
CASRKGAGVNTEAFF
TGTGCCAGCAGGAAGGGTGCGGGGGTGAACACTGAAGCTTTCTTT
>15|TRBV7-9|TRBD1|-|TRBJ2-3
CASSSRQGFGATQYF
TGTGCCAGCAGCTCGAGACAGGGGTTCGGGGCTACGCAGTATTTT
>14|TRBV19|TRBD1|-|TRBJ1-5
CASSNDRVQQPQHF
TGTGCCAGTAGTAACGACAGGGTCCAACAGCCCCAGCATTTT
>14|TRBV9|-|-|TRBJ2-2
CASRATGMTGELFF
TGTGCCAGCAGAGCAACAGGCATGACCGGGGAGCTGTTTTTT
>16|TRBV5-5|-|-|TRBJ1-4
CASSSRAGRLNEKLFF
TGTGCCAGCAGCTCCCGTGCGGGACGGCTGAATGAAAAACTGTTTTTT
>18|TRBV4-3|-|-|TRBJ1-1
CASSRAPGGVDVRTEAFF
TGCGCCAGCAGCCGGGCCCCGGGGGGAGTGGATGTTCGCACTGAAGCTTTCTTT
>14|TRBV19|-|-|TRBJ2-3
CASSLGGAADTQYF
TGTGCCAGTAGTCTGGGGGGTGCGGCAGATACGCAGTATTTT
>14|TRBV28|-|-|TRBJ2-7
CASTWGRVNHEQYF
TGTGCCAGCACCTGGGGCAGGGTAAACCACGAGCAGTACTTC
>14|TRBV27|-|-|TRBJ1-1
CASSQRTGFTEAFF
TGTGCCAGCAGTCAGAGAACAGGATTCACTGAAGCTTTCTTT
>15|TRBV5-4|TRBD2|once|TRBJ2-1
CASSPTAGVGNEQFF
TGTGCCAGCAGCCCAACCGCGGGAGTGGGCAATGAGCAGTTCTTC
>14|TRBV10-2|TRBD1|-|TRBJ2-5
CASPEQTGKETQYF
TGCGCCAGTCCCGAGCAGACAGGGAAGGAGACCCAGTACTTC
>14|TRBV18|-|-|TRBJ1-4
CASSTQGGDEKLFF
TGTGCCAGCTCTACCCAGGGAGGGGATGAAAAACTGTTTTTT
>15|TRBV7-2|TRBD1|-|TRBJ2-5
CASSSQGIDGETQYF
TGTGCCAGCAGCTCACAGGGGATCGATGGAGAGACCCAGTACTTC
>12|TRBV27|-|-|TRBJ1-6
CASRDWGSPLHF
TGTGCCAGCCGGGACTGGGGTTCACCCCTCCACTTT
>14|TRBV9|-|-|TRBJ2-2
CASSVYPRGGELFF
TGTGCCAGCAGCGTATACCCTCGGGGCGGGGAGCTGTTTTTT
>15|TRBV11-3|-|-|TRBJ2-7
CASSPSGQGSYEQYF
TGTGCCAGCAGCCCGAGCGGGCAGGGCTCCTACGAGCAGTACTTC
>13|TRBV28|-|-|TRBJ1-2
CASSLSRSYGYTF
TGTGCCAGCAGTTTATCAAGGAGCTATGGCTACACCTTC
>13|TRBV6-6|-|-|TRBJ1-2
CASRSEKAYGYTF
TGTGCCAGCAGATCCGAGAAAGCCTATGGCTACACCTTC
>14|TRBV18|TRBD1|-|TRBJ2-5
CASSLGQAKETQYF
TGTGCCAGCTCACTGGGACAGGCAAAAGAGACCCAGTACTTC
>19|TRBV7-2|TRBD2|-|TRBJ2-7
CASSLTGLAGGRSSYEQYF
TGTGCCAGCAGCTTGACAGGACTAGCGGGGGGCCGGAGCTCCTACGAGCAGTACTTC
>16|TRBV5-5|TRBD1|few|TRBJ2-7
CASSLISGQGINEQYF
TGTGCCAGCAGCTTGATTTCCGGACAGGGGATCAACGAGCAGTACTTC
>14|TRBV7-2|TRBD2|-|TRBJ2-1
CASSSRGRGFEQFF
TGTGCCAGCAGCTCCCGCGGGAGGGGTTTCGAGCAGTTCTTC
>16|TRBV6-1|TRBD2|many|TRBJ2-1
CASSGPTSVGASEQFF
TGTGCCAGCAGTGGACCTACTAGCGTAGGGGCGAGCGAGCAGTTCTTC
>15|TRBV27|TRBD2|-|TRBJ2-5
CASSFRGGQSETQYF
TGTGCCAGCAGTTTTCGGGGGGGGCAATCGGAGACCCAGTACTTC
>16|TRBV5-4|TRBD1|-|TRBJ2-2
CASSLAGQGHTGELFF
TGTGCCAGCAGCTTGGCGGGACAGGGACACACCGGGGAGCTGTTTTTT
>15|TRBV2|-|-|TRBJ2-7
CASDGGKGLAHEQYF
TGTGCCAGCGACGGGGGAAAGGGCCTGGCCCACGAGCAGTACTTC
>16|TRBV3-1/TRBV3-2|-|-|TRBJ2-5
CASSQMRTANQETQYF
TGTGCCAGCAGCCAGATGCGGACAGCTAATCAAGAGACCCAGTACTTC
>16|TRBV7-3|-|-|TRBJ1-3
CASSLGGIGSGNTIYF
TGTGCCAGCAGCTTAGGAGGGATTGGCTCTGGAAACACCATATATTTT
>13|TRBV12-5|-|-|TRBJ2-5
CASRVGGQETQYF
TGTGCTAGTCGGGTCGGCGGTCAAGAGACCCAGTACTTC
>17|TRBV25-1|TRBD2|-|TRBJ2-2
CASSDRRAGAGTGELFF
TGTGCCAGCAGTGACCGACGAGCGGGAGCGGGCACCGGGGAGCTGTTTTTT
>14|TRBV6-5|TRBD1|-|TRBJ2-7
CASSRDRVSYEQYF
TGTGCCAGCAGCCGCGACAGGGTCTCCTACGAGCAGTACTTC
>15|TRBV7-6|-|-|TRBJ1-4
CASSPRTDLNEKLFF
TGTGCCAGCAGTCCCCGGACAGATCTCAATGAAAAACTGTTTTTT
>15|TRBV5-4|TRBD2|-|TRBJ2-3
CASSFSGRALDTQYF
TGTGCCAGCAGTTTTAGCGGGAGGGCTTTAGATACGCAGTATTTT
>15|TRBV5-1|TRBD2|-|TRBJ2-3
CASSQLATRTDTQYF
TGCGCCAGCAGCCAACTAGCGACCCGCACAGATACGCAGTATTTT
>13|TRBV7-9|-|-|TRBJ2-5
CASSLTQGETQYF
TGTGCCAGCAGCTTAACCCAGGGAGAGACCCAGTACTTC
>18|TRBV5-1|TRBD1|-|TRBJ2-3
CASSRSNLTGGASNTQYF
TGCGCCAGCAGCCGGTCCAACCTTACAGGGGGCGCATCAAATACGCAGTATTTT